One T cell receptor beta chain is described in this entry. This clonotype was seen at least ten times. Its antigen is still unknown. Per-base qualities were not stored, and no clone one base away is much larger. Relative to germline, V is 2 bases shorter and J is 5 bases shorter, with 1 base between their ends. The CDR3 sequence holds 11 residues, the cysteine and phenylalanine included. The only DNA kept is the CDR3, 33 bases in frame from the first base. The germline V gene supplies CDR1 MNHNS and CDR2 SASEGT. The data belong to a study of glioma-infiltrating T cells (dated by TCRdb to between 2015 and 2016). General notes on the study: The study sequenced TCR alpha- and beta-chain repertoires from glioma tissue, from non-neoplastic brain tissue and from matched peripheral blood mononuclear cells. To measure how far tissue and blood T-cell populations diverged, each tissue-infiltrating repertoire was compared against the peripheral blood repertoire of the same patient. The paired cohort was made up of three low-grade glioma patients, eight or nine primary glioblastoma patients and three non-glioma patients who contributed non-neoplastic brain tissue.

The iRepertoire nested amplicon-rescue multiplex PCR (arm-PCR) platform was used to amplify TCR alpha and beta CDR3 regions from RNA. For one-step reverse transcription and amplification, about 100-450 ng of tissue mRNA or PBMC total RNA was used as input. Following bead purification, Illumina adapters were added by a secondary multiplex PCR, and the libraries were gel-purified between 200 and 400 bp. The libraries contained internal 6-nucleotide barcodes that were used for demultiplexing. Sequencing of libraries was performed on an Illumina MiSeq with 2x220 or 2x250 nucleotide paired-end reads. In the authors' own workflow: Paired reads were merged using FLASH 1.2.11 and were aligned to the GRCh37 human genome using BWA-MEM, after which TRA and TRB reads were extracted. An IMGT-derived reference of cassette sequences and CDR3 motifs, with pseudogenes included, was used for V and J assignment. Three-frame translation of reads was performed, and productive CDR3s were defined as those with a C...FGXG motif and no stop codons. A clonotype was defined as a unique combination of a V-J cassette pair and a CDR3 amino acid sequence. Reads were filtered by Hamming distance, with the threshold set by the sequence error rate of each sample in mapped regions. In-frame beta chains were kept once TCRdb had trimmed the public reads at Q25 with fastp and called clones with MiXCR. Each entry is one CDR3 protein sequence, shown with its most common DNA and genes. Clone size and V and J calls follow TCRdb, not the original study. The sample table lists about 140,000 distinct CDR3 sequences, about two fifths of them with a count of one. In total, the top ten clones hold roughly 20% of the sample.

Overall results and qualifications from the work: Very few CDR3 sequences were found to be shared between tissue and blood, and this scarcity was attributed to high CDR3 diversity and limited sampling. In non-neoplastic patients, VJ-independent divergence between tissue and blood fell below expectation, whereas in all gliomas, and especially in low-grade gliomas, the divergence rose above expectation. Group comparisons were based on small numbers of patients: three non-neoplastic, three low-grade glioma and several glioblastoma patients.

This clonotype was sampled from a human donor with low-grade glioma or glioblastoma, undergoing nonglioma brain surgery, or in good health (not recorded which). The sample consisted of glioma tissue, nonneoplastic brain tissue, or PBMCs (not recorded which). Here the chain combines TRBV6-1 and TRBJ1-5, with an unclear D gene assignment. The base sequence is TGTGCCAGCAGTGAATATCAGCCCCAGCATTTT. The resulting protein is CASSEYQPQHF.